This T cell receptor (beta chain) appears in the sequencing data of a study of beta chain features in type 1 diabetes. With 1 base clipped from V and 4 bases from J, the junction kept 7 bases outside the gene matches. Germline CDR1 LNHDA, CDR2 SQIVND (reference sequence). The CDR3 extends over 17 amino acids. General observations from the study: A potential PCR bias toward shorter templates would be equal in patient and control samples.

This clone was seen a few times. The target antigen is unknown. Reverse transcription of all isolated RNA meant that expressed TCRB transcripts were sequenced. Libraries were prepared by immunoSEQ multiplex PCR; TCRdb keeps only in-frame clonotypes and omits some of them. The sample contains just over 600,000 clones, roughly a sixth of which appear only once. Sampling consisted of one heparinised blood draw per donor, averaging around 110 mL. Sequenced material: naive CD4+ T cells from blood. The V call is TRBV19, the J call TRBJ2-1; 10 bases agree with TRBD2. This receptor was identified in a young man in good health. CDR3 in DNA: TGTGCCAGTAGTATAGGGGCTAGCGGGGGCTTTTACAATGAGCAGTTCTTC. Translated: CASSIGASGGFYNEQFF.